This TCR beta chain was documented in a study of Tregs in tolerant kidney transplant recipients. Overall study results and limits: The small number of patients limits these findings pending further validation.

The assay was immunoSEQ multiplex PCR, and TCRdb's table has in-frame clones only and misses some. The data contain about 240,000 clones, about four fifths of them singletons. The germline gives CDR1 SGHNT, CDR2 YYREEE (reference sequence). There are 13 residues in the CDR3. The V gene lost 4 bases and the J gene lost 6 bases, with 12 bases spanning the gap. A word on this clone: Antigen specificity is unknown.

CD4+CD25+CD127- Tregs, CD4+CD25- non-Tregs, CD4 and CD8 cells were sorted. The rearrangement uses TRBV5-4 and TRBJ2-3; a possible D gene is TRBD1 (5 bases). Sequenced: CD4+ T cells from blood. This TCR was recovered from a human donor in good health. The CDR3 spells CASSPQGPDTQYF. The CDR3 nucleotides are TGTGCCAGCAGCCCCCAGGGCCCCGATACGCAGTATTTT.